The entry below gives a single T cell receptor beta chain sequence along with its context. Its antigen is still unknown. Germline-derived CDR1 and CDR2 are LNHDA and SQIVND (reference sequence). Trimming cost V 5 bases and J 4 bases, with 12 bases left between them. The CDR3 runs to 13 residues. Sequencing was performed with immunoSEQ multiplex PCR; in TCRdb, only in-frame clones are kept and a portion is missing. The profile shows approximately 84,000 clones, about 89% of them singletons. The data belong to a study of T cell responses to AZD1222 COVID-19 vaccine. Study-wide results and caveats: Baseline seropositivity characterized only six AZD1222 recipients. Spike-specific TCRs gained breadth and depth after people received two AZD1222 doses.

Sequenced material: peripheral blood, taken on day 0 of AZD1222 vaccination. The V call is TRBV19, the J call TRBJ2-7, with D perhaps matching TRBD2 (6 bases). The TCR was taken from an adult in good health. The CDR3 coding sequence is TGTGCCAGTAGTCAAGGGACTGCATACGAGCAGTACTTC. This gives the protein CASSQGTAYEQYF.